A selection of T cell receptor beta chains follows, all from one sample in a study of blood T cell repertoires in COVID-19. Profiled with immunoSEQ multiplex PCR; TCRdb holds only in-frame clones, not every one. The sample lists 300,000 to 400,000 clones, 65% to 90% seen once, with around 4.4% in the top ten. The sample taken for sequencing was PBMCs or T cells enriched from blood (not recorded which). The receptor set was obtained from a middle-aged woman with acute COVID-19. CDR3s leave out the opening cysteine and the closing phenylalanine or tryptophan.

j_call: TRBJ1-1
v_call: TRBV5-6
cdr3_aa: ASSSDPTDPLF

j_call: TRBJ2-3
v_call: TRBV7-6
cdr3_aa: ASSKVAGGSTDTQY

j_call: TRBJ1-3
v_call: TRBV11-2
cdr3_aa: ASSWTDSSSSGNTIY

j_call: TRBJ1-1
v_call: TRBV3-1/TRBV3-2
cdr3_aa: ASSLQGLNEAF

j_call: TRBJ2-1
v_call: TRBV18
cdr3_aa: ASSPGTSGSYNEQF

j_call: TRBJ1-2
v_call: TRBV6-5
cdr3_aa: ASSPITGGAYGYT

j_call: TRBJ2-3
v_call: TRBV27
cdr3_aa: ASSPNRGIDTQY

j_call: TRBJ2-1
v_call: TRBV11-1
cdr3_aa: ASSLIQGEPHEQF

j_call: TRBJ1-1
v_call: TRBV6-5
cdr3_aa: ASRDPGLSNTEAF

j_call: TRBJ1-4
v_call: TRBV2
cdr3_aa: ASSDAKRREKLF

j_call: TRBJ1-6
v_call: TRBV4-1
cdr3_aa: ASSQDPGETNSPLH

j_call: TRBJ2-3
v_call: TRBV7-8
cdr3_aa: ASSTRLAGGRDTQY

j_call: TRBJ1-2
v_call: TRBV5-1
cdr3_aa: ASSLALAGANYGYT

j_call: TRBJ2-7
v_call: TRBV15
cdr3_aa: ATSPRGGVGYEQY

j_call: TRBJ1-1
v_call: TRBV10-3
cdr3_aa: AIMSTGRNTEAF

j_call: TRBJ1-3
v_call: TRBV4-2
cdr3_aa: ASSQAPLREGPSGNTIY

j_call: TRBJ1-6
v_call: TRBV29-1
cdr3_aa: SVITPGDVLH

j_call: TRBJ1-5
v_call: TRBV7-9
cdr3_aa: ASSSYPLDTPGNQPQH

j_call: TRBJ2-1
v_call: TRBV10-3
cdr3_aa: AISVSQGSYNEQF

j_call: TRBJ1-5
v_call: TRBV18
cdr3_aa: ASSPLSGHNQPQH

j_call: TRBJ1-2
v_call: TRBV5-8
cdr3_aa: ASSSIRGGYT

j_call: TRBJ1-4
v_call: TRBV4-1
cdr3_aa: ASSQEGTVRKEKLF

j_call: TRBJ2-5
v_call: TRBV19
cdr3_aa: ASSIGLEAGGETQY

j_call: TRBJ2-7
v_call: TRBV11-2
cdr3_aa: ASSSKAGGPYEQY

j_call: TRBJ2-1
v_call: TRBV7-8
cdr3_aa: ASSLPRGETYNEQF

j_call: TRBJ1-2
v_call: TRBV6-2/TRBV6-3
cdr3_aa: ASSFPSPYGYT

j_call: TRBJ1-1
v_call: TRBV7-3
cdr3_aa: ASSFSGSTEAF

j_call: TRBJ2-7
v_call: TRBV25-1
cdr3_aa: ASSEYNYEQY

j_call: TRBJ1-2
v_call: TRBV7-9
cdr3_aa: ASSLKEIYGYT

j_call: TRBJ2-1
v_call: TRBV2
cdr3_aa: ASSENRLAGNNEQF

j_call: TRBJ2-1
v_call: TRBV5-8
cdr3_aa: ASSLAGINEQF

j_call: TRBJ2-7
v_call: TRBV18
cdr3_aa: ASSPSGIYEQY

j_call: TRBJ1-1
v_call: TRBV7-2
cdr3_aa: ASSSLRGGLTEAF

j_call: TRBJ2-3
v_call: TRBV5-1
cdr3_aa: ASSLAQGSTDTQY

j_call: TRBJ1-2
v_call: TRBV6-5
cdr3_aa: ASSPQLNYGYT

j_call: TRBJ1-2
v_call: TRBV28
cdr3_aa: ASWDRGPYGYT

j_call: TRBJ1-2
v_call: TRBV6-2/TRBV6-3
cdr3_aa: ASSYAGATRTGAFHGYT

j_call: TRBJ2-1
v_call: TRBV6-4
cdr3_aa: ASSEVGGGAWNEQF

j_call: TRBJ1-5
v_call: TRBV28
cdr3_aa: ASSPRTGQSNQPQH

j_call: TRBJ2-7
v_call: TRBV12-5
cdr3_aa: ASGQGVYEQY

j_call: TRBJ2-5
v_call: TRBV6-2/TRBV6-3
cdr3_aa: ASSTGGRQETQY

j_call: TRBJ2-7
v_call: TRBV7-2
cdr3_aa: ASSFTGRTYEQY

j_call: TRBJ2-1
v_call: TRBV7-7
cdr3_aa: ASSLTSGIYNEQF

j_call: TRBJ2-3
v_call: TRBV7-2
cdr3_aa: ASGTGGVNTQY

j_call: TRBJ2-1
v_call: TRBV29-1
cdr3_aa: SGDREGDNEQF

j_call: TRBJ2-7
v_call: TRBV4-3
cdr3_aa: ASSHGQGTREQY

j_call: TRBJ1-1
v_call: TRBV18
cdr3_aa: ASHGGFNTEAF

j_call: TRBJ2-3
v_call: TRBV5-1
cdr3_aa: ASSLRQGTDTQY